This T cell receptor (beta chain) came from a study of blood T cell repertoires in COVID-19. Turning to the study itself: COVID-19 samples from acute and convalescent phases originated in the United States, Italy and Spain. From T cells, B-cell-depleted T cells, or PBMCs came the material, which was cDNA or gDNA.

This clone was counted only a few times. Germline V lookup: CDR1 MNHEY, CDR2 SVGAGI. Trimming stripped 5 bases from V and 1 base from J, with 8 bases between. The CDR3 extends over 14 amino acids. How the authors handled the data: Counts of nucleated cells, estimated from reference gene primer amplification, were obtained. Data came from immunoSEQ multiplex PCR; TCRdb stores just in-frame clones and leaves some out. The V and J calls and clone size were taken over from that table, and D and trimming were inferred from the DNA. The table shows 140,000 to 150,000 clones, with nearly 85% occurring only once.

The sequenced sample consisted of peripheral blood. V is TRBV6-5 and J is TRBJ2-2; tentative D call: TRBD1 (6 bases). This receptor was identified in a human donor in a cohort sampled during active COVID-19. CDR3 sequence: CASSTGQNTGELFF. The CDR3 nucleotides are TGTGCCAGCAGTACGGGACAGAACACCGGGGAGCTGTTTTTT.